Shown below are 5 T cell receptor beta chains from a single sample sequenced in a study of T cell responses to AZD1222 COVID-19 vaccine. Clones were sequenced by immunoSEQ multiplex PCR, and TCRdb holds only the in-frame ones, with some missing. The repertoire holds roughly 100,000 clones, with around 90% as singletons. The sample was peripheral blood, taken on day 0 of AZD1222 vaccination. The source is an adult in good health.

V gene TRBV29-1 combines with J gene TRBJ2-3; 8 nucleotides agree with TRBD1. The germline CDR1 and CDR2 sequences are SQVTM and ANQGSEA. The CDR3 has 11 amino acids. This CDR3 is CSTRGPDTQYF. Here the CDR3 DNA reads TGCAGTACCAGGGGGCCAGATACGCAGTATTTT.

The rearrangement joins TRBV30 to TRBJ2-7; 9 bases are shared with TRBD1. Looked up from germline, CDR1 is GTSNPN and CDR2 is SVGIG (reference sequence). Losses at the gene ends were 2 bases for V and 2 bases for J; bases not matched to a gene: 4. CDR3 size: 14 residues. The CDR3 here is CAWSMTGGTYEQYF. For the CDR3, the DNA is TGTGCCTGGAGTATGACAGGGGGGACCTACGAGCAGTACTTC.

The rearrangement uses TRBV24-1 and TRBJ1-5; D may be TRBD1 (5 bases). The CDR3 runs to 16 residues. Trimming stripped 4 bases from V and 1 base from J, with 13 bases between. CDR1 is KGHDR and CDR2 is SFDVKD in the germline V gene. The CDR3 DNA reads as TGTGCCACCAGTGAGGGACCCCCGAGGAGCAATCAGCCCCAGCATTTT. This encodes CATSEGPPRSNQPQHF.

The chain carries TRBV9 and TRBJ2-1; D might be TRBD2 (6 bases). Germline V CDR1 and CDR2: SGDLS, YYNGEE. The length of the CDR3 is 15 residues. V lost 2 bases and J 2 bases, leaving 11 bases between the germline ends. CDR3 nucleotide sequence: TGTGCCAGCAGCGTGGGGGGTTCCGCCTACAATGAGCAGTTCTTC. It encodes CASSVGGSAYNEQFF.

The gene calls are TRBV4-1 and TRBJ1-2; D gene unclear. The CDR3 runs 12 residues. The germline V and J ends were trimmed by 1 base and 5 bases, with 5 bases remaining between them. Germline-derived CDR1 and CDR2 are MGHRA and YSYEKL. The CDR3 region has the DNA TGCGCCAGCAGCCAAGTAGGATATGGCTACACCTTC. Its translation is CASSQVGYGYTF.